This is a list of T cell receptor beta chains from one sample in a study of OX40 agonist ivuxolimab in advanced cancers. Libraries were prepared by immunoSEQ multiplex PCR; TCRdb keeps only in-frame clonotypes and omits some of them. Among more than 60,000 clones listed, around 87% were seen once. The sequenced sample was CD4+ or CD8+ T cells sorted from blood, obtained in a trial of the OX40 agonist ivuxolimab. These TCRs come from an adult with an advanced solid tumor such as melanoma, head and neck, liver or kidney cancer. The CDR3 runs from the conserved cysteine through the conserved F or W.

v_gene	j_gene	CDR3aa
TRBV7-2	TRBJ2-2	CASSSVGAGELFF
TRBV6-5	TRBJ1-5	CASSSGGGQPQHF
TRBV19	TRBJ2-1	CASTPSGQYLSYNEQFF
TRBV2	TRBJ2-7	CASSGLAYTYEQYF
TRBV10-3	TRBJ2-3	CAIRGTSRSGRADTQYF
TRBV29-1	TRBJ1-1	CSGGGSFTEAFF
TRBV30	TRBJ2-2	CAWTTTGELFF
TRBV6-5	TRBJ1-2	CASSYSPIGNYGYTF
TRBV7-3	TRBJ1-5	CASSLDLNQPQHF
TRBV5-1	TRBJ2-5	CASSFRSATYPQETQYF